The 16 T cell receptor beta chains below come from one sample, sequenced in a study of shared clonotypes between healthy human individuals. Data came from immunoSEQ multiplex PCR; TCRdb stores just in-frame clones and leaves some out. This table has 2 million to 2.5 million clones, roughly 93% appearing once. Sequencing was done on a sample of naive CD4+ T cells from PBMCs. Indicated subset: CD45RA+ positively selected. The receptors stem from a young man in good health. Some clones in this sample may be carry-over from other donors' samples.

The rearrangement uses TRBV6-5 and TRBJ2-5; unclear D gene. Germline CDR1 reads MNHEY; CDR2 reads SVGAGI. V lost 4 bases to trimming and J lost 7 bases, with 7 bases between them. The length of the CDR3 is 11 residues. CDR3 loop: CASSSMGTQYF. CDR3 bases: TGTGCCAGCAGTTCAATGGGGACCCAGTACTTC.

This sequence joins TRBV28 and TRBJ2-7; TRBD1 matches 7 bases. This CDR3 region has 15 residues. Germline V CDR1 and CDR2: MDHEN, SYDVKM. The ends lost 6 bases at V and 2 bases at J; junction bases unmatched: 10. CDR3 in amino acids: CASSPGTVIAYEQYF. Written as DNA, the CDR3 is TGTGCCAGCAGCCCCGGGACAGTTATTGCCTACGAGCAGTACTTC. The full variable domain, rest sourced from reference TRBV28 and TRBJ2-7, is DVKVTQSSRYLVKRTGEKVFLECVQDMDHENMFWYRQDPGLGLRLIYFSYDVKMKEKGDIPEGYSVSREKKERFSLILESASTNQTSMYLCASSPGTVIAYEQYFGPGTRLTVT.

The genes are TRBV13 and TRBJ1-1, with 7 nucleotides matching TRBD1. The CDR3 covers 14 residues. The V gene's germline CDR1 is PRHDT and CDR2 FYEKMQ (reference sequence). Trimming cost V 5 bases and J 1 base; bases outside gene matches: 4. The CDR3 DNA follows: TGTGCCAGCAGCCCAGGGGGGCGGAACACTGAAGCTTTCTTT. Translation: CASSPGGRNTEAFF.

The J gene is TRBJ2-3, the V gene TRBV14; D unresolved. Trimming stripped 0 bases from V and 14 bases from J, with 18 bases between. CDR3 size: 14 residues. The germline V gene has CDR1 SGHDN and CDR2 FVKESK. The CDR3 here is CASSQDRNPPTGYF. In DNA, the CDR3 is TGTGCCAGCAGCCAAGATAGGAACCCACCCACCGGGTATTTT.

V is TRBV27 and J is TRBJ1-5; D is perhaps TRBD1 (6 bases). The germline CDR1 and CDR2 sequences are MNHEY and SMNVEV (reference sequence). Trimming shortened V by 6 bases and J by 1 base, and 13 bases separated the two germline ends. The CDR3 totals 15 residues. The CDR3 protein is CASSSLTGSNQPQHF. In nucleotides, the CDR3 is TGTGCCAGCAGCTCTCTCACAGGGAGCAATCAGCCCCAGCATTTT.

The chain joins TRBV14 to TRBJ2-1, with 7 bases matching TRBD1. Germline V gene sequence: CDR1 SGHDN, CDR2 FVKESK. This CDR3 has 15 amino acids. The J segment lost 2 bases and the V segment lost 4 bases, leaving 5 bases of the junction unmatched. The DNA for the CDR3 is TGTGCCAGCAGCCCCCGACAGGGAACCTACAATGAGCAGTTCTTC. It yields the protein CASSPRQGTYNEQFF.

This chain joins TRBV4-1 and TRBJ2-2; 9 nucleotides agree with TRBD2. Germline trimming cut 1 base from V and 5 bases from J; bases unmatched to any gene: 8. The germline V gene encodes CDR1 MGHRA and CDR2 YSYEKL. This CDR3 is 17 amino acids long. The CDR3 sequence is CASSQGLRAGGTGELFF. The CDR3 DNA follows: TGCGCCAGCAGCCAAGGGTTGAGAGCGGGAGGTACCGGGGAGCTGTTTTTT.

V gene TRBV5-4 combines with J gene TRBJ2-7; no reliable D call. The V and J ends lost 4 bases and 2 bases respectively, with 13 bases between them. The germline V gene has CDR1 SGHNT and CDR2 YYREEE (reference sequence). This CDR3 is built from 14 residues. The CDR3 region is CASSPGGYPYEQYF. Here the CDR3 DNA reads TGTGCCAGCAGCCCCGGCGGATACCCCTACGAGCAGTACTTC.

The chain is built from TRBV28 and TRBJ2-2, with no clear D. V lost 3 bases to trimming and J lost 4 bases, with 15 bases between them. Germline CDR1 MDHEN, CDR2 SYDVKM. The CDR3 runs 16 residues. CDR3 amino acids: CASSFVFGTSTGELFF. CDR3 bases: TGTGCCAGCAGTTTTGTGTTCGGCACGAGCACCGGGGAGCTGTTTTTT.

This chain connects TRBV14 to TRBJ1-5; 8 bases are shared with TRBD1. The length of the CDR3 is 14 residues. Unmatched junction bases numbered 0, after V lost 1 base and J lost 4 bases. The germline V gene has CDR1 SGHDN and CDR2 FVKESK. CDR3 nucleotides: TGTGCCAGCAGCCAAGGGACAGGGAATCAGCCCCAGCATTTT. Translating it yields CASSQGTGNQPQHF.

The gene calls are TRBV5-6 and TRBJ2-6; D uncertain. The CDR3 runs to 14 residues. In germline, CDR1 is SGHDT, CDR2 YYEEEE. Trimming cost V 7 bases and J 0 bases, with 8 bases left between them. Here the CDR3 DNA reads TGTGCCAGCGGGGTACTCTCTGGGGCCAACGTCCTGACTTTC. Translation: CASGVLSGANVLTF.

This clone has just one count. The V gene is TRBV12-5, the J gene TRBJ2-1, with TRBD2 matching 12 bases. CDR3 size: 17 residues. CDR1 LGHNT and CDR2 FRNRAP come from the germline V gene. Trimming removed 6 bases from V and 5 bases from J; junction bases left unmatched: 11. CDR3: CASGSTTTSGSNNEQFF. The CDR3 bases are TGTGCTAGTGGCTCTACCACGACTAGCGGGAGTAACAATGAGCAGTTCTTC.

The V gene is TRBV28, the J gene TRBJ1-4; D remains unclear. CDR3 length: 10 residues. The V gene lost 6 bases and the J gene lost 6 bases, with 2 bases spanning the gap. Per germline, CDR1 MDHEN and CDR2 SYDVKM. CDR3 nucleotides: TGTGCCAGCAGCCATGAAAAACTGTTTTTT. It translates to CASSHEKLFF.

The chain is built from TRBV7-3 and TRBJ2-7; no clear D. Germline V gene data show CDR1 as SGHTA and CDR2 as FQGTGA. The V end lost 5 bases, the J end lost 2 bases, and 7 bases lay between the germline ends. The CDR3 extends over 12 amino acids. The CDR3 bases are TGTGCCAGCAGCGGCAATACCTACGAGCAGTACTTC. Translation gives CASSGNTYEQYF.

Turning to this clone: Other nucleotide sequences from this sample produce the same CDR3. This chain connects TRBV6-5 to TRBJ2-7, with a tentative D call TRBD2 (5 bases). The V end was cut by 6 bases, the J end by 3 bases, with 15 bases between. CDR1 and CDR2 from the germline V gene are MNHEY and SVGAGI. CDR3 size: 14 residues. The CDR3 nucleotides read TGTGCCAGCAGCTACCGCGGCCGGGGCTACGAGCAGTACTTC. The encoded protein is CASSYRGRGYEQYF.

The CDR3 is CAIAGNYEQYF. In DNA form, the CDR3 reads TGTGCCATCGCAGGGAACTACGAGCAGTACTTC. The chain is built from TRBV28 and TRBJ2-7; a possible D gene is TRBD1 (5 bases). Trimming removed 10 bases from V and 3 bases from J, with 10 bases in between. This CDR3 region has 11 residues. Germline CDR1 reads MDHEN; CDR2 reads SYDVKM. The whole variable domain, filled in from reference TRBV28 and TRBJ2-7, reads DVKVTQSSRYLVKRTGEKVFLECVQDMDHENMFWYRQDPGLGLRLIYFSYDVKMKEKGDIPEGYSVSREKKERFSLILESASTNQTSMYLCAIAGNYEQYFGPGTRLTVT.